This TCR beta chain emerged from a study of cytomegalovirus exposure and HLA in healthy donors. Study observations and caveats: A later analysis linked a missense variant in DCLRE1C to the trimming of TCR beta V and J genes. TCR beta chains associated with HLA were, in a later analysis, more clonally expanded than equally common others. There were reportedly fewer N-insertions in an Asian-associated ancestry cluster than the approximately 640-donor mean, in a later analysis. The likely explanation for a cluster of highly shared sequence variants was sequencing artifact.

For this clone: Its target is not known.

The PCR ran on 60 Vbeta and 13 Jbeta primers. Some clones are missing from TCRdb's copy, which holds only in-frame ones; the method was immunoSEQ multiplex PCR. The sample consists of approximately 160,000 clones, around 76% of them appearing once. CDR3 length equals 17 residues. The V gene lost 0 bases and the J gene lost 3 bases, with 15 bases spanning the gap. Germline values: CDR1 SGHTA, CDR2 FQGTGA. The V call is TRBV7-3, the J call TRBJ2-1, with a weak D call TRBD2 (6 bases). This receptor was taken from a girl aged 5-17 years in good health and CMV-seropositive. Sequenced input: PBMCs. The CDR3 sequence is CASSLTAAWGDYNEQFF. The CDR3 coding sequence is TGTGCCAGCAGCTTAACGGCGGCCTGGGGGGACTACAATGAGCAGTTCTTC.